This TCR beta chain originates from a study of T cell responses to AZD1222 COVID-19 vaccine. This clone was seen just once. The germline V and J ends were trimmed by 4 bases and 6 bases, with 12 bases remaining between them. The length of the CDR3 is 13 residues. Data came from immunoSEQ multiplex PCR; TCRdb stores just in-frame clones and leaves some out. The top ten hold roughly 25% of the sample, which has about 66,000 clones, approximately 79% seen once. Sequenced material: peripheral blood, taken on day 0 of MenACWY control vaccination. The J gene is TRBJ1-1, the V gene TRBV12-3 or TRBV12-4; D gene ambiguous. The clonotype was recovered from an adult in good health. The CDR3 spells CASSSSQIPEAFF. CDR3 bases: TGTGCCAGCAGTTCGTCACAGATCCCTGAAGCTTTCTTT.